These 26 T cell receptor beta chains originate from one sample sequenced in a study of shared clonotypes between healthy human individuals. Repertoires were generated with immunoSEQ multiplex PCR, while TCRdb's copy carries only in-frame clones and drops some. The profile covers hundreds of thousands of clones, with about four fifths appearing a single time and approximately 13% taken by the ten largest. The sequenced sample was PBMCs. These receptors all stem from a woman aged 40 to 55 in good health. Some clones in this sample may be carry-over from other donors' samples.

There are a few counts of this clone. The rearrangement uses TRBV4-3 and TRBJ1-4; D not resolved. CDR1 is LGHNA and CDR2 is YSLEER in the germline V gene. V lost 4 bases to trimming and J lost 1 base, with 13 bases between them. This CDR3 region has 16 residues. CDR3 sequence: CASSPEGSGTNEKLFF. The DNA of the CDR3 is TGCGCCAGCAGCCCAGAGGGATCAGGAACTAATGAAAAACTGTTTTTT.

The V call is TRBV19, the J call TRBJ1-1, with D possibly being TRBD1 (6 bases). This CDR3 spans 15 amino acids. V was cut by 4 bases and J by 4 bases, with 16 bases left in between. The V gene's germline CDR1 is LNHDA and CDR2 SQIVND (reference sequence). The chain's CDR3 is CASSTINYRATEAFF. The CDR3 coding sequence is TGTGCCAGTAGTACAATAAATTACAGGGCCACTGAAGCTTTCTTT.

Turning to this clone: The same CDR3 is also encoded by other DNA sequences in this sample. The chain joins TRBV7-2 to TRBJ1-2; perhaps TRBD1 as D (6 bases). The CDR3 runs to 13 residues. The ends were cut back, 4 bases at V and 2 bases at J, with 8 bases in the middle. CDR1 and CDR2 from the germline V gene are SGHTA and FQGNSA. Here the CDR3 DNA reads TGTGCCAGCAGCTCAGGACAGAACTATGGCTACACCTTC. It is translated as CASSSGQNYGYTF.

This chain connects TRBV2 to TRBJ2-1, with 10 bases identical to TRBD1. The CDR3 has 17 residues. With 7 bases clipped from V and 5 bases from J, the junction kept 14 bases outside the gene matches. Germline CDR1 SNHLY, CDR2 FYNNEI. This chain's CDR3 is CASITGYGQGDHNEQFF. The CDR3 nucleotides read TGTGCCAGCATTACAGGTTACGGACAGGGGGACCACAATGAGCAGTTCTTC.

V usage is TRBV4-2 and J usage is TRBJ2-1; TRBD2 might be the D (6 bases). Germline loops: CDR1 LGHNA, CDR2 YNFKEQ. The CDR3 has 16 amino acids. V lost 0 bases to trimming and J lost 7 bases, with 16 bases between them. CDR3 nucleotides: TGTGCCAGCAGCCAAGATTTTCAACGGGGGAGGAATGAGCAGTTCTTC. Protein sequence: CASSQDFQRGRNEQFF.

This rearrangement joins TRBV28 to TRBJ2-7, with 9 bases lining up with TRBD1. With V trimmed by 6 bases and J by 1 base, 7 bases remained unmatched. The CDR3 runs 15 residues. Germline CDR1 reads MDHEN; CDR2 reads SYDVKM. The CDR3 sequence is CASSNTGGASYEQYF. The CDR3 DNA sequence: TGTGCCAGCAGCAACACAGGGGGCGCGTCCTACGAGCAGTACTTC.

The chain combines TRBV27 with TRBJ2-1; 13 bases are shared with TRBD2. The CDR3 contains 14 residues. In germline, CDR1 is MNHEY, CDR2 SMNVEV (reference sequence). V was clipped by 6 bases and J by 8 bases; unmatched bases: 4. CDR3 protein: CASRGLAGIHEQFF. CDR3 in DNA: TGTGCCAGCAGGGGACTAGCGGGAATACATGAGCAGTTCTTC.

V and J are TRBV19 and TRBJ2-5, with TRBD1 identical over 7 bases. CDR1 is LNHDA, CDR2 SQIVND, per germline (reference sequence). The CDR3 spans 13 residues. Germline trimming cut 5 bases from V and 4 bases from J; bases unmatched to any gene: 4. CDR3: CASSGHRGETQYF. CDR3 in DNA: TGTGCCAGTAGTGGCCACAGGGGAGAGACCCAGTACTTC.

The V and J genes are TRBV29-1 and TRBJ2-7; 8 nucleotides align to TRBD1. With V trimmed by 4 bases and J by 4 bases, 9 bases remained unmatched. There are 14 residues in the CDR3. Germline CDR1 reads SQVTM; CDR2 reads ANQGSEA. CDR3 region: CSVADRGRTYEQYF. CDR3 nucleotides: TGCAGCGTTGCTGACAGGGGTCGGACTTACGAGCAGTACTTC.

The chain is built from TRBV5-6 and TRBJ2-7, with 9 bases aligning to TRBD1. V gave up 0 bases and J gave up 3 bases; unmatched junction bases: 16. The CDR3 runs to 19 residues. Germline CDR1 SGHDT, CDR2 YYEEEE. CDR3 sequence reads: CASSLVPVGQGMNDYEQYF. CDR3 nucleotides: TGTGCCAGCAGCTTGGTTCCTGTGGGACAGGGAATGAATGACTACGAGCAGTACTTC.

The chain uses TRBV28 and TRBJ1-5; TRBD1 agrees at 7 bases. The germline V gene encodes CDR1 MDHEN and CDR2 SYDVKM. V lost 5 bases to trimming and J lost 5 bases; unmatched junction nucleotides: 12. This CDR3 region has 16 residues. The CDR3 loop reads CASSLRTGGGYQPQHF. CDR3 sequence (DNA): TGTGCCAGCAGTCTCCGGACAGGTGGGGGGTATCAGCCCCAGCATTTT.

The DNA for the CDR3 is TGTGCCAGCAGCTACTCCTGGGACGCCCAAGAGACCCAGTACTTC. Its translation: CASSYSWDAQETQYF. The J gene is TRBJ2-5, the V gene TRBV5-6; D possibly matches TRBD1 or TRBD2 (5 bases each). The CDR3 spans 15 residues. V gave up 3 bases and J gave up 1 base, with 13 bases separating them. CDR1 is SGHDT, CDR2 YYEEEE, per germline.

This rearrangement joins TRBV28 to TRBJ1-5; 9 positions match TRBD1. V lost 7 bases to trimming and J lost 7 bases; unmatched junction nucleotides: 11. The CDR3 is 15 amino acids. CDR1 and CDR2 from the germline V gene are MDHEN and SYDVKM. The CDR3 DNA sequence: TGTGCCAGCACCATAGGGACAGGGACATACCAGCCCCAGCATTTT. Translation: CASTIGTGTYQPQHF.

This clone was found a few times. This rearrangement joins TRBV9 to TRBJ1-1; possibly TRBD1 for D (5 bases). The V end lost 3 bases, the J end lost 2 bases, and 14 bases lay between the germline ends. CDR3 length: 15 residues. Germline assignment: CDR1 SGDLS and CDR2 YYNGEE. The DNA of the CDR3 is TGTGCCAGCAGCGCTCGGGACCACCGAAACACTGAAGCTTTCTTT. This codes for CASSARDHRNTEAFF. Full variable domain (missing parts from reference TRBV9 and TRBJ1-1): DSGVTQTPKHLITATGQRVTLRCSPRSGDLSVYWYQQSLDQGLQFLIQYYNGEERAKGNILERFSAQQFPDLHSELNLSSLELGDSALYFCASSARDHRNTEAFFGQGTRLTVV.

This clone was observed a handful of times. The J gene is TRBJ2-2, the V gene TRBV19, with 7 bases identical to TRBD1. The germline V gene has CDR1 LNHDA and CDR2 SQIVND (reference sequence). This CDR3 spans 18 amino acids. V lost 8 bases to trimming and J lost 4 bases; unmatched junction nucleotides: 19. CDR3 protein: CASLRRDRQSLATGELFF. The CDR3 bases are TGTGCCAGTCTTCGTCGGGACAGACAATCCCTTGCCACCGGGGAGCTGTTTTTT.

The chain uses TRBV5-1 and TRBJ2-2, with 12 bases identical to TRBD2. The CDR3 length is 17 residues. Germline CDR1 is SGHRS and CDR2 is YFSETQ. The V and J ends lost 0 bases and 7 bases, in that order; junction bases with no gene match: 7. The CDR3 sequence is CASSLALAGGPVGELFF. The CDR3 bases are TGCGCCAGCAGCTTGGCTCTAGCGGGAGGGCCGGTCGGGGAGCTGTTTTTT.

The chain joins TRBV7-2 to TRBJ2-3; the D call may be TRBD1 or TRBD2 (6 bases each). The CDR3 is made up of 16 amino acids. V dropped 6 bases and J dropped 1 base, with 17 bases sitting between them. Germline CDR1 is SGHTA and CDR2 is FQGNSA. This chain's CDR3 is CASRTSGGPGTDTQYF. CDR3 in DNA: TGTGCCAGCAGAACCTCCGGGGGCCCAGGCACAGATACGCAGTATTTT.

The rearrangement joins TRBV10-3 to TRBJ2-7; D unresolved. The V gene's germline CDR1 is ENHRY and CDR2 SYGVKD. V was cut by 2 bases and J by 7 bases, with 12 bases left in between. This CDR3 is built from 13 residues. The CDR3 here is CAISEGPIWEQYF. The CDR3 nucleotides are TGTGCCATCAGTGAGGGCCCTATTTGGGAGCAGTACTTC.

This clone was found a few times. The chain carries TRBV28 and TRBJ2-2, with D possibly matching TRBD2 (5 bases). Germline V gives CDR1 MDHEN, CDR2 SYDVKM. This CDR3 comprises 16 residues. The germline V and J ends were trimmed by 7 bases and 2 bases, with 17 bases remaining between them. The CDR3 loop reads CASTPGGAPNTGELFF. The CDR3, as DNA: TGTGCCAGCACCCCAGGAGGAGCCCCCAACACCGGGGAGCTGTTTTTT.

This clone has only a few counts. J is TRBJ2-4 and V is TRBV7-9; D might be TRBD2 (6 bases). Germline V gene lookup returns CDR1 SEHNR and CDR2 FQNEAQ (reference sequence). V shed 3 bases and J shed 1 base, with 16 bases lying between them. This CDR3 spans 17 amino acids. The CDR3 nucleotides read TGTGCCAGCAGCTTCCCTCTAGGGGCGGGGGCCAAAAACATTCAGTACTTC. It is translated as CASSFPLGAGAKNIQYF.

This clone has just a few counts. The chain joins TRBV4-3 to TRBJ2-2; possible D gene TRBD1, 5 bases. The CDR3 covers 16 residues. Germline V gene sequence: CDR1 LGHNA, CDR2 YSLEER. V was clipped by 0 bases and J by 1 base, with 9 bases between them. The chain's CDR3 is CASSQDWGGNTGELFF. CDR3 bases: TGCGCCAGCAGCCAAGATTGGGGCGGGAACACCGGGGAGCTGTTTTTT.

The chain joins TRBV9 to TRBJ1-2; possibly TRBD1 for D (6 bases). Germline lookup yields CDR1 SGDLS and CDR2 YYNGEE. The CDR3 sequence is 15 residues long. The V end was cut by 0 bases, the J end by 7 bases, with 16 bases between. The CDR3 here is CASSVEDGQWGGYTF. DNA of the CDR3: TGTGCCAGCAGCGTAGAAGATGGACAGTGGGGTGGCTACACCTTC.

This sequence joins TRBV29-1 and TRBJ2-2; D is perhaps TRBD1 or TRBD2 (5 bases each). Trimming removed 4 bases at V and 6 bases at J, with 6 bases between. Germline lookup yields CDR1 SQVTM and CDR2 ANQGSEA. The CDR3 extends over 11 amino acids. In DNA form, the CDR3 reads TGCAGCGTTGGGGGGTCCGGGGAGCTGTTTTTT. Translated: CSVGGSGELFF.

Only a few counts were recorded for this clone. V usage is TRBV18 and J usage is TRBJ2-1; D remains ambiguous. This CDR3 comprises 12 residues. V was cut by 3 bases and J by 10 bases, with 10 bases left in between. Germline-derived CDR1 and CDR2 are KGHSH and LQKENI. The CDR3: CASSPGPREQFF. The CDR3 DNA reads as TGTGCCAGCTCACCGGGCCCTCGGGAGCAGTTCTTC.

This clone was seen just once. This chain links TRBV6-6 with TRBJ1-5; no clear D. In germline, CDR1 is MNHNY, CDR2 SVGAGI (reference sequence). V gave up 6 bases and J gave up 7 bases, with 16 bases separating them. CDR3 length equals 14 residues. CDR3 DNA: TGTGCCAGCAGACCCCTTGGGCCGGACCAGCCCCAGCATTTT. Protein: CASRPLGPDQPQHF.

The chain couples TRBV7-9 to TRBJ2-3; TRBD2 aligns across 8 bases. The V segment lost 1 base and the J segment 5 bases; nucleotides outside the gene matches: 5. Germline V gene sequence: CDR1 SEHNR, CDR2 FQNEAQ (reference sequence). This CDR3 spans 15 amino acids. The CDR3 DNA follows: TGTGCCAGCAGCTTAGTTCTGCGGGGGGAAGATACGCAGTATTTT. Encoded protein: CASSLVLRGEDTQYF.